Following are 17 T cell receptor beta chains from one sample sequenced in a study of regulatory T cells in long-lasting Graves disease. The time point: newly diagnosed GD, antithyroid drugs for less than 3 months. RNA from PBMCs was the source of the TCR library. With iRepertoire HTBI primers and Arm-PCR of CDR3 regions, TCR beta libraries were built. TCRdb reprocessed the multiplex PCR reads via MiXCR and lists one record per CDR3 protein. The sample has hundreds of thousands of distinct CDR3 sequences, about a sixth seen once. This sample was shared with a second study, whose subject was T cells in Graves' hyperthyroidism and ophthalmopathy.

Material: peripheral blood mononuclear cells (PBMCs), obtained at new diagnosis, from a patient treated with antithyroid drugs. These receptors were collected from a man aged 40-50 years with Graves disease.

The chain carries TRBV5-1 and TRBJ1-2, with TRBD1 matching 7 bases. CDR3 size: 15 residues. After removal of 2 bases from V and 0 bases from J, the junction contained 4 bases not matched to a gene. In germline, CDR1 is SGHRS, CDR2 YFSETQ. CDR3 coding DNA: TGCGCCAGCAGCTTTACAGGGGACGCTAACTATGGCTACACCTTC. Protein: CASSFTGDANYGYTF.

This clonotype was picked up many times. The J gene is TRBJ2-1, the V gene TRBV5-8; 10 bases line up with TRBD1. Germline V gene data show CDR1 as SGHTS and CDR2 as YDEGEE. The V segment lost 4 bases and the J segment 5 bases; nucleotides outside the gene matches: 6. This CDR3 contains 15 residues. CDR3 nucleotide sequence: TGTGCCAGCAGCGCGACAGGGGGCGCCCACAATGAGCAGTTCTTC. Its translation: CASSATGGAHNEQFF.

In its sample, this clonotype was seen many times. The V gene is TRBV20-1, the J gene TRBJ2-2; TRBD2 matches 7 bases. Germline loops: CDR1 DFQATT, CDR2 SNEGSKA (reference sequence). With V trimmed by 1 base and J by 3 bases, 2 bases remained unmatched. CDR3 length: 14 residues. In DNA form, the CDR3 reads TGCAGTGCTAGAGTTAGCGGGCACACCGGGGAGCTGTTTTTT. Translation: CSARVSGHTGELFF.

In its sample, this clonotype was seen many times. This chain joins TRBV12-3 or TRBV12-4 and TRBJ2-3, with D hard to call. Trimming stripped 2 bases from V and 3 bases from J, with 12 bases between. This CDR3 is built from 15 residues. CDR3 amino acids: CASSLFGPPTDTQYF. DNA of the CDR3: TGTGCCAGCAGTTTATTTGGGCCCCCGACAGATACGCAGTATTTT.

This clonotype was seen ten or more times. This rearrangement joins TRBV3-1 to TRBJ2-7; the D is unclear. Germline CDR1 and CDR2: LGHDT and YNNKEL (reference sequence). This CDR3 is 15 amino acids long. The V end lost 0 bases, the J end lost 0 bases, and 9 bases lay between the germline ends. The CDR3 nucleotides are TGTGCCAGCAGCCAAGATCGCCCGAGCTCCTACGAGCAGTACTTC. Residues: CASSQDRPSSYEQYF.

This clonotype was detected many times. This sequence joins TRBV18 and TRBJ2-1; perhaps TRBD1 as D (5 bases). The CDR3 runs 16 residues. Trimming removed 6 bases at V and 0 bases at J, with 15 bases between. Germline assignment: CDR1 KGHSH and CDR2 LQKENI. CDR3: CASSLNPGPSYNEQFF. CDR3 DNA: TGTGCCAGCTCCCTTAACCCAGGGCCCTCCTACAATGAGCAGTTCTTC. The variable domain in full, completed from reference TRBV18 and TRBJ2-1, reads NAGVMQNPRHLVRRRGQEARLRCSPMKGHSHVYWYRQLPEEGLKFMVYLQKENIIDESGMPKERFSAEFPKEGPSILRIQQVVRGDSAAYFCASSLNPGPSYNEQFFGPGTRLTVL.

The chain carries TRBV20-1 and TRBJ1-2; D remains unclear. CDR3 length: 13 residues. V dropped 6 bases and J dropped 4 bases, with 15 bases sitting between them. From germline, CDR1 is DFQATT and CDR2 SNEGSKA (reference sequence). The chain's CDR3 is CSAERPVRYGYTF. DNA for the CDR3: TGCAGTGCGGAACGGCCCGTTCGCTATGGCTACACCTTC.

At least ten counts were recorded for this clonotype. This sequence joins TRBV4-3 and TRBJ2-1, with D possibly matching TRBD2 (6 bases). CDR1 is LGHNA and CDR2 is YSLEER in the germline V gene. Trimming took off 1 base at V and 7 bases at J, with 8 bases between the two ends. This CDR3 spans 13 amino acids. CDR3 bases: TGCGCCAGCAGCCAAGTTGGGAGGAATGAGCAGTTCTTC. Protein: CASSQVGRNEQFF.

This chain uses TRBV6-2 or TRBV6-3 with TRBJ2-3; 10 positions agree with TRBD2. CDR1 and CDR2 from the germline V gene are MNHEY and SVGEGT. V lost 5 bases, J lost 0 bases, and 14 bases stayed unmatched. The CDR3 covers 19 residues. CDR3: CASSQGSSSGGASTDTQYF. CDR3 nucleotide sequence: TGTGCCAGCAGTCAGGGCTCCTCTAGCGGGGGAGCTAGCACAGATACGCAGTATTTT.

This clonotype was picked up a small number of times. The chain recombines TRBV7-6 with TRBJ2-1, with 8 nucleotides matching TRBD2. J lost 5 bases, V lost 1 base, and 7 bases had no gene match. Germline values: CDR1 SGHVS, CDR2 FNYEAQ. This CDR3 spans 16 amino acids. CDR3 in amino acids: CASSLVFSGGNNEQFF. DNA for the CDR3: TGTGCCAGCAGCTTAGTATTCAGCGGGGGTAACAATGAGCAGTTCTTC.

The chain combines TRBV6-2 or TRBV6-3 with TRBJ1-5; the D gene is possibly TRBD1 (6 bases). Trimming left V 10 bases short and J 6 bases short, with 19 bases between. The germline V gene has CDR1 MNHEY and CDR2 SVGEGT. The CDR3 contains 14 residues. This CDR3 reads CATETGQLGQPQHF. The CDR3 region has the DNA TGTGCCACCGAGACCGGACAGCTCGGTCAGCCCCAGCATTTT.

This clonotype was recorded at least ten times. The chain carries TRBV20-1 and TRBJ2-5; 7 bases match TRBD2. This CDR3 has 17 residues. Germline-derived CDR1 and CDR2 are DFQATT and SNEGSKA (reference sequence). Trimming cost V 1 base and J 1 base; bases outside gene matches: 12. CDR3 amino acids: CSARGLGLRGSQETQYF. DNA for the CDR3: TGCAGTGCTAGAGGATTAGGGCTGCGGGGGAGCCAAGAGACCCAGTACTTC.

At least ten counts were recorded for this clonotype. The chain uses TRBV28 and TRBJ2-1; D unclear. Trimming shortened V by 3 bases and J by 2 bases, and 11 bases separated the two germline ends. This CDR3 region has 15 residues. Germline V gene lookup returns CDR1 MDHEN and CDR2 SYDVKM. The CDR3 DNA sequence: TGTGCCAGCAGTTTTCCACCTGTCACCTACAATGAGCAGTTCTTC. As protein: CASSFPPVTYNEQFF.

This chain joins TRBV6-1 and TRBJ2-7; D remains unclear. In germline, CDR1 is MNHNS, CDR2 SASEGT. The CDR3 loop spans 11 amino acids. V shed 6 bases and J shed 4 bases, with 7 bases lying between them. CDR3 residues: CASRRDYEQYF. The DNA for the CDR3 is TGTGCCAGCAGAAGGGATTACGAGCAGTACTTC.

This clonotype was detected many times. The chain employs TRBV11-3 and TRBJ2-5; TRBD1 matches 10 bases. The V and J ends lost 5 bases and 2 bases, in that order; junction bases with no gene match: 5. The germline V gene has CDR1 SGHNT and CDR2 YENEEA. This CDR3 is 15 amino acids long. The CDR3 loop is CASSRGQGDQETQYF. In DNA form, the CDR3 reads TGTGCCAGCAGCCGAGGACAGGGGGATCAAGAGACCCAGTACTTC. Full variable domain (missing parts from reference TRBV11-3 and TRBJ2-5): EAGVVQSPRYKIIEKKQPVAFWCNPISGHNTLYWYLQNLGQGPELLIRYENEEAVDDSQLPKDRFSAERLKGVDSTLKIQPAELGDSAVYLCASSRGQGDQETQYFGPGTRLLVL.

This clonotype has a count of ten or more. V usage is TRBV7-8 and J usage is TRBJ2-2; possible D gene TRBD2, 6 bases. Germline V gene sequence: CDR1 SGHVS, CDR2 FQNEAQ. There are 14 residues in the CDR3. Trimming pared 4 bases from V and 6 bases from J, leaving 12 bases between. The CDR3: CASSSRGWAGELFF. In nucleotides, the CDR3 is TGTGCCAGCAGCTCGCGGGGATGGGCCGGGGAGCTGTTTTTT.

The rearrangement uses TRBV19 and TRBJ2-5; 8 nucleotides align to TRBD2. The CDR3 has 17 amino acids. The trim removed 5 bases at V and 4 bases at J, leaving 15 bases unmatched. From germline, CDR1 is LNHDA and CDR2 SQIVND (reference sequence). The CDR3 reads CASSPRGAGGSGETQYF. The CDR3 DNA reads as TGTGCCAGTAGTCCCCGGGGGGCGGGGGGCTCCGGAGAGACCCAGTACTTC.